This T cell receptor (beta chain) comes out of a study of regulatory T cells in long-lasting Graves disease. Study-wide points: Sharing of public clonotypes was greater in persistent patients (2,741) than in new patients (fewer than 1,000).

Regarding this clonotype: Its antigen is not identified.

Sample time point: newly diagnosed GD, antithyroid drugs for less than 3 months. The TCR library was made from RNA that had been extracted from PBMCs in TRIzol. Germline V CDR1 and CDR2: MDHEN, SYDVKM. The length of the CDR3 is 15 residues. The V segment lost 1 base and the J segment 5 bases; nucleotides outside the gene matches: 6. HTBI primers from iRepertoire and Arm-PCR of CDR3 regions yielded the TCR beta libraries. TCRdb fed the multiplex PCR reads into MiXCR, producing one record per CDR3 protein. The sample consists of 250,000 to 300,000 distinct CDR3 sequences, around 19% of them appearing once. In addition, the sample was reused for a study of T cells in Graves' hyperthyroidism and ophthalmopathy.

The chain recombines TRBV28 with TRBJ2-7; 9 bases are shared with TRBD2. The source material was peripheral blood mononuclear cells (PBMCs), sampled at new diagnosis, from a patient treated with antithyroid drugs. The source of this sequence is a woman aged 25-40 years with Graves disease. The CDR3 coding sequence is TGTGCCAGCAGTTTATTGGGCGGGAGGGCCAACGAGCAGTACTTC. This codes for CASSLLGGRANEQYF.